This T cell receptor (beta chain) was captured by sequencing in a study of blood T cells in healthy people across ages. Then a second PCR, running roughly 7 to 11 cycles, was carried out with a sample-barcoded 5' primer and a J-beta primer mix. MiXCR, run by TCRdb on the 5' RACE reads, gives a single entry per CDR3 protein. The profile shows around 870,000 distinct CDR3 sequences, under 30% of them singletons. Points on this clonotype: The antigen is not known.

Whole-study results and caveats: It was held that diversity estimates obtained from one million T cells represented underestimates.

This CDR3 has 16 amino acids. The germline gives CDR1 SGHVS, CDR2 FQNEAQ. The J segment lost 6 bases and the V segment lost 1 base, leaving 3 bases of the junction unmatched. Sequencing was performed on blood. This sequence originates from a woman aged 80 or over in good health. This chain joins TRBV7-8 and TRBJ2-1; 13 bases agree with TRBD2. CDR3 bases: TGTGCCAGCAGCTTAGTGGGGACTAGCGGGATCAATGAGCAGTTCTTC. As protein: CASSLVGTSGINEQFF.